This entry is about one T cell receptor beta chain. J was trimmed by 0 bases and V by 4 bases; bases with no gene match: 5. This CDR3 has 17 residues. CDR1 MGHDK and CDR2 SYGVNS come from the germline V gene. Assay used: immunoSEQ multiplex PCR; TCRdb lists only in-frame clones, some missing. In the table there are about 89,000 clones, over 65% of which are singletons. These data are taken from a study of blood T cell repertoires in COVID-19. Study at large: There were acute and convalescent COVID-19 samples, and they came from the United States, Italy and Spain. The analysed material was cDNA or gDNA that came from T cells, B-cell-depleted T cells, or PBMCs.

This chain links TRBV25-1 with TRBJ1-4, with 10 bases identical to TRBD1. The specimen sequenced was peripheral blood. The TCR originated in a human donor in a cohort sampled during active COVID-19. The CDR3 loop reads CASSVGQGFATNEKLFF. The CDR3, as DNA: TGTGCCAGCAGTGTGGGACAGGGGTTCGCAACTAATGAAAAACTGTTTTTT.